This is a list of T cell receptor beta chains from one sample in a study of identical twins. TCRdb passed the 5' RACE reads through MiXCR, listing each CDR3 protein once. In the table there are hundreds of thousands of distinct CDR3 sequences, over 11% of which are singletons. The specimen was memory (CD45RO+) T cells sorted from blood. The receptor source for this set is a woman in her late teens or twenties in good health. The CDR3 runs from the conserved cysteine through the conserved F or W. D genes are given only for firm matches. The size field is filled for only some rows; it gives once, few, many or a size class.

once TRBJ1-6 - TRBV2 CASRGVGGRENSPLHF TGTGCCAGCAGGGGGGTAGGTGGCAGGGAAAATTCACCCCTCCACTTT
- TRBJ2-1 TRBD1 TRBV5-1 CASSPRQGTYNEQFF TGCGCCAGCAGCCCGAGACAGGGGACCTACAATGAGCAGTTCTTC
few TRBJ2-1 - TRBV12-3/TRBV12-4 CASSRLGGYEQFF TGTGCCAGCAGTCGATTGGGCGGGTATGAGCAGTTCTTC
- TRBJ2-2 TRBD2 TRBV11-3 CATRVFSGDSTGELFF TGTGCCACCAGGGTGTTTAGCGGGGATTCCACCGGGGAGCTGTTTTTT
many TRBJ2-3 TRBD2 TRBV29-1 CSAGTSGRAADTQYF TGCAGCGCCGGGACTAGCGGGAGGGCCGCAGATACGCAGTATTTT
few TRBJ2-7 - TRBV3-1 CASSQNFRSSYEQYF TGTGCCAGCAGCCAGAACTTCAGGAGCTCCTACGAGCAGTACTTC
- TRBJ2-7 - TRBV5-1 CASRADLSSYEQYF TGCGCCAGCAGGGCAGACCTAAGCTCCTACGAGCAGTACTTC
few TRBJ2-1 TRBD2 TRBV5-5 CASSLASGSYNEQFF TGTGCCAGCAGCTTGGCCAGCGGGAGCTACAATGAGCAGTTCTTC
- TRBJ2-5 - TRBV10-1 CASSETRGEETQYF TGCGCCAGCAGTGAGACTAGGGGGGAAGAGACCCAGTACTTC
few TRBJ1-6 TRBD1 TRBV20-1 CSAEPGQGQHF TGCAGTGCTGAACCGGGACAGGGCCAACACTTT
- TRBJ2-7 - TRBV7-3 CASSRTGSHEQYF TGTGCCAGCAGCCGTACAGGGTCCCACGAGCAGTACTTC
few TRBJ2-1 TRBD1 TRBV10-2 CASSLTGNTYNEQFF TGCGCCAGCAGCCTGACAGGGAATACCTACAATGAGCAGTTCTTC
few TRBJ1-6 - TRBV6-5 CASSWGGDNSPLHF TGTGCCAGCAGTTGGGGGGGGGATAATTCACCCCTCCACTTT
- TRBJ2-5 TRBD2 TRBV25-1 CASSDTSGGNQETQYF TGTGCCAGCAGTGATACTAGCGGGGGTAACCAAGAGACCCAGTACTTC
few TRBJ2-5 TRBD2 TRBV7-2 CASSLGLAGASETQYF TGTGCCAGCAGCTTGGGACTAGCGGGAGCCTCAGAGACCCAGTACTTC
few TRBJ2-2 - TRBV5-5 CASSLDRVKAGELFF TGTGCCAGCAGCTTGGACAGGGTTAAGGCCGGGGAGCTGTTTTTT
- TRBJ2-1 - TRBV4-3 CASSQDEAGAYNEQFF TGCGCCAGCAGCCAAGATGAGGCAGGCGCTTACAATGAGCAGTTCTTC
- TRBJ2-5 TRBD1 TRBV20-1 CSAKRDRVGETQYF TGCAGTGCTAAAAGGGACAGGGTAGGAGAGACCCAGTACTTC
- TRBJ2-5 - TRBV11-2 CASSLDAGRETQYF TGTGCCAGCAGCTTAGACGCGGGGCGGGAGACCCAGTACTTC
few TRBJ1-1 TRBD1 TRBV2 CALSTGRGTEAFF TGTGCCTTATCGACAGGGAGAGGAACTGAAGCTTTCTTT
many TRBJ1-2 - TRBV11-2 CASSLDPGLSGYTF TGTGCCAGCAGCTTAGACCCCGGACTCTCTGGCTACACCTTC
- TRBJ2-7 - TRBV6-1 CASQAGSTYEQYF TGTGCCAGCCAGGCGGGAAGTACCTACGAGCAGTACTTC
few TRBJ2-1 - TRBV7-3 CASSLGQVFNEQFF TGTGCCAGCAGCTTAGGGCAGGTCTTCAATGAGCAGTTCTTC
many TRBJ1-1 - TRBV20-1 CSARGGGDTEAFF TGCAGTGCGAGAGGGGGAGGTGACACTGAAGCTTTCTTT
- TRBJ2-2 - TRBV24-1 CATSDVGLENTGELFF TGTGCCACCAGTGATGTCGGGTTAGAGAACACCGGGGAGCTGTTTTTT
few TRBJ2-3 - TRBV28 CASSPYLGSSTDTQYF TGTGCCAGCAGTCCCTATCTGGGTTCGAGCACAGATACGCAGTATTTT
few TRBJ2-1 TRBD2 TRBV18 CASSPQSSGGSLNEQFF TGTGCCAGCTCACCACAATCCAGCGGGGGTTCCCTCAATGAGCAGTTCTTC
- TRBJ1-2 TRBD1 TRBV7-2 CASSTSSGTGGGYTF TGTGCCAGCAGCACCTCCTCCGGGACAGGGGGCGGCTACACCTTC
few TRBJ1-2 - TRBV3-1 CASNDRVYGYTF TGTGCCAGCAACGATCGAGTTTATGGCTACACCTTC
few TRBJ2-3 - TRBV29-1 CSGQNTDTQYF TGCAGCGGCCAGAACACAGATACGCAGTATTTT
few TRBJ2-7 - TRBV7-8 CASSSLALSSYEQYF TGTGCCAGCAGCTCCCTAGCCCTGAGCTCCTACGAGCAGTACTTC
few TRBJ2-3 TRBD1 TRBV20-1 CSARDPQGATDTQYF TGCAGTGCTAGAGATCCGCAGGGGGCCACAGATACGCAGTATTTT
few TRBJ2-6 - TRBV20-1 CSARVKGMGSVWTNVLTF TGCAGTGCTAGAGTGAAAGGAATGGGCTCTGTGTGGACCAACGTCCTGACTTTC